This T cell receptor (beta chain) was identified in a study of human T cells and chemical hapten exposure. Many counts were recorded for this clonotype. Its antigen is not identified. V lost 4 bases, J lost 0 bases, and 15 bases lay in between. CDR3 length: 16 amino acids. From germline, CDR1 is SGHRS and CDR2 YFSETQ. The study's findings and limits: Unchanged with DPC sensitization were TCRs above 1 in 1000 frequency.

The study used a library that attached unique molecular identifiers to individual cDNA molecules. Original methodology: With a range of roughly 23,224 to 690,600, the median per sample was around 96,000 TCRs. In TCRdb, the RACE reads were re-called with MiXCR into one record per CDR3 protein. For this entry, the V and J calls and clone size follow TCRdb and not the study's own pipeline. The data show about 50,000 distinct CDR3 sequences, with roughly 4% seen just once and about 1.6% held by the top ten. Noted time point: healthy volunteer bleed at 2 weeks. Unseparated into fractions, whole blood served as the source from which total RNA was extracted.

The sequence was obtained from a female donor in good health. Some clones in this sample may be carry-over from other donors' samples. The chain recombines TRBV5-1 with TRBJ2-3; D might be TRBD1 (6 bases). The specimen sequenced was whole blood. The CDR3 protein is CASSLGQSPSTDTQYF. In DNA form, the CDR3 reads TGCGCCAGCAGCCTCGGACAGTCCCCTAGCACAGATACGCAGTATTTT. The whole variable domain, remainder taken from reference TRBV5-1 and TRBJ2-3, is KAGVTQTPRYLIKTRGQQVTLSCSPISGHRSVSWYQQTPGQGLQFLFEYFSETQRNKGNFPGRFSGRQFSNSRSEMNVSTLELGDSALYLCASSLGQSPSTDTQYFGPGTRLTVL.